This is a list of T cell receptor beta chains from one sample in a study of shared clonotypes between healthy human individuals. Profiling relied on immunoSEQ multiplex PCR, and the TCRdb table lists in-frame clones only, not all of them. The repertoire holds over 2 million clones, with 95% as singletons. The sample was naive CD4+ T cells sorted from blood. Receptor source: a man younger than 30 in good health. Each CDR3 is given with its conserved first and last residue. D genes are given only for firm matches. Part of the rows lack a size; the others show once, few, many or a class for expanded clones.

>TRBJ1-3|-|TRBV19|-
CASSIVPYSGNTIYF
TGTGCCAGTAGCATCGTACCGTACTCTGGAAACACCATATATTTT
>TRBJ1-6|-|TRBV28|-
CASNSPGQGLNSPLHF
TGTGCCAGCAACTCCCCAGGCCAGGGGTTGAATTCACCCCTCCACTTT
>TRBJ2-7|-|TRBV6-1|TRBD2
CASTRGRDAVYEQYF
TGTGCCAGCACCAGAGGGAGGGATGCCGTCTACGAGCAGTACTTC
>TRBJ2-6|-|TRBV18|-
CASSRSRSAGANVLTF
TGTGCCAGCTCCCGATCTAGGTCCGCTGGGGCCAACGTCCTGACTTTC
>TRBJ2-2|-|TRBV11-2|-
CASSLDLVSTGELFF
TGTGCCAGCAGCTTAGATCTTGTCAGTACCGGGGAGCTGTTTTTT
>TRBJ1-5|-|TRBV27|TRBD1
CASSRGTGWDQPQHF
TGTGCCAGCAGTAGGGGGACAGGATGGGACCAGCCCCAGCATTTT
>TRBJ1-4|-|TRBV10-3|TRBD1
CAISESAGGKLFF
TGTGCCATCAGTGAGTCGGCAGGGGGAAAACTGTTTTTT
>TRBJ2-2|-|TRBV4-3|TRBD2
CASSLGTSGNTGELFF
TGCGCCAGCAGCCTAGGGACTAGCGGTAACACCGGGGAGCTGTTTTTT
>TRBJ2-7|-|TRBV10-3|-
CAIGEGGYEQYF
TGTGCCATCGGAGAGGGCGGCTACGAGCAGTACTTC
>TRBJ2-5|-|TRBV5-6|-
CASSHPYQETQYF
TGTGCCAGCAGCCACCCGTACCAAGAGACCCAGTACTTC
>TRBJ2-1|-|TRBV5-6|TRBD2
CASSPSGSSNEQFF
TGTGCCAGCAGCCCTAGCGGGAGCTCGAATGAGCAGTTCTTC
>TRBJ2-7|-|TRBV5-8|TRBD2
CASSFSGTTSYEQYF
TGTGCCAGCAGCTTCAGCGGGACTACCTCCTACGAGCAGTACTTC
>TRBJ1-2|-|TRBV5-4|-
CASSLDRNYGYTF
TGTGCCAGCAGCTTAGACCGGAACTATGGCTACACCTTC
>TRBJ1-6|-|TRBV15|-
CATSRVEYGPLHF
TGTGCCACCAGCAGAGTAGAATACGGACCCCTCCACTTT
>TRBJ2-1|-|TRBV10-3|-
CAIRGVLRNEQFF
TGTGCCATCAGGGGAGTCCTCCGCAATGAGCAGTTCTTC
>TRBJ2-2|-|TRBV7-9|TRBD2
CASSRGGRASGANTGELFF
TGTGCCAGCAGCCGCGGGGGACGGGCTAGCGGAGCGAACACCGGGGAGCTGTTTTTT
>TRBJ2-7|-|TRBV2|-
CASSDPPQLYEQYF
TGTGCCAGCAGTGACCCCCCACAGCTTTACGAGCAGTACTTC
>TRBJ2-4|once|TRBV2|-
CASSYPEGNIQYF
TGTGCCAGCAGTTACCCAGAGGGAAACATTCAGTACTTC
>TRBJ2-1|-|TRBV7-9|TRBD2
CASSWGLAGGMGNEQFF
TGTGCCAGCAGCTGGGGACTAGCGGGGGGAATGGGCAATGAGCAGTTCTTC
>TRBJ2-1|once|TRBV27|TRBD2
CASKMTGGNEQFF
TGTGCCAGCAAAATGACGGGAGGCAATGAGCAGTTCTTC
>TRBJ1-5|-|TRBV28|TRBD1
CASSFLSRGSNQPQHF
TGTGCCAGCAGTTTCCTCTCCAGGGGGTCAAATCAGCCCCAGCATTTT
>TRBJ1-5|-|TRBV6-1|TRBD1
CASSSTGGSNQPQHF
TGTGCCAGCAGTTCGACAGGGGGTAGCAATCAGCCCCAGCATTTT
>TRBJ1-1|-|TRBV15|-
CATSRGWGGIIPEAFF
TGTGCCACCAGCAGAGGGTGGGGGGGCATCATCCCTGAAGCTTTCTTT
>TRBJ2-7|-|TRBV19|TRBD1
CASPKWGQPYYEQYF
TGTGCCAGTCCCAAATGGGGACAGCCCTACTACGAGCAGTACTTC
>TRBJ1-1|-|TRBV11-3|TRBD1
CASSSGTGTNTEAFF
TGTGCCAGCAGCTCCGGGACAGGAACCAACACTGAAGCTTTCTTT
>TRBJ1-2|-|TRBV28|-
CASSLLADGYTF
TGTGCCAGCAGTTTACTGGCCGATGGCTACACCTTC
>TRBJ2-7|-|TRBV28|TRBD1
CASSFDRGRSYEQYF
TGTGCCAGCAGTTTCGACAGGGGAAGGTCTTACGAGCAGTACTTC
>TRBJ2-7|-|TRBV6-5|TRBD2
CASSALAGGTYEQYF
TGTGCCAGCAGTGCACTAGCGGGAGGCACCTACGAGCAGTACTTC
>TRBJ1-1|-|TRBV10-1|TRBD1
CASSKTGMNTEAFF
TGCGCCAGCAGTAAGACAGGGATGAACACTGAAGCTTTCTTT
>TRBJ1-4|-|TRBV7-9|-
CASSLSPGGTVGEKLFF
TGTGCCAGCAGCTTATCTCCTGGCGGGACTGTAGGAGAAAAACTGTTTTTT
>TRBJ2-3|once|TRBV7-2|-
CASSFMGSTDTQYF
TGTGCCAGCAGCTTTATGGGTTCCACAGATACGCAGTATTTT
>TRBJ1-1|once|TRBV30|-
CAWMEGNTEAFF
TGTGCCTGGATGGAGGGGAACACTGAAGCTTTCTTT
>TRBJ2-5|-|TRBV5-5|-
CASSLDGTSQETQYF
TGTGCCAGCAGCTTGGATGGGACATCGCAAGAGACCCAGTACTTC
>TRBJ2-5|once|TRBV9|-
CASSVANSWGETQYF
TGTGCCAGCAGCGTAGCGAATAGCTGGGGGGAGACCCAGTACTTC
>TRBJ1-5|-|TRBV2|-
CASSPIGSNQPQHF
TGTGCCAGCAGTCCAATTGGGAGTAATCAGCCCCAGCATTTT
>TRBJ1-1|once|TRBV30|-
CAWNPGLGEAFF
TGTGCCTGGAATCCGGGGCTTGGTGAAGCTTTCTTT
>TRBJ2-3|-|TRBV6-5|TRBD1
CASSPGQGTDTQYF
TGTGCCAGCAGTCCCGGACAGGGCACAGATACGCAGTATTTT
>TRBJ2-3|-|TRBV2|TRBD2
CASSETSGRDTQYF
TGTGCCAGCAGTGAGACTAGCGGGAGGGATACGCAGTATTTT
>TRBJ2-7|-|TRBV6-6|TRBD1
CASSPGQGAYEQYF
TGTGCCAGCAGTCCTGGACAGGGCGCCTACGAGCAGTACTTC
>TRBJ1-2|-|TRBV7-3|-
CASTHPARIVRNYGYTF
TGTGCCAGCACCCACCCCGCGAGGATAGTTCGGAACTATGGCTACACCTTC
>TRBJ1-2|once|TRBV7-2|-
CASSLVAALYGYTF
TGTGCCAGCAGCTTAGTGGCAGCCCTCTATGGCTACACCTTC
>TRBJ2-7|once|TRBV30|-
CAWIASSYEQYF
TGTGCCTGGATTGCGAGCTCCTACGAGCAGTACTTC
>TRBJ1-1|-|TRBV25-1|TRBD1
CASSQGQGNAEAFF
TGTGCCAGCAGCCAGGGACAGGGGAACGCTGAAGCTTTCTTT
>TRBJ1-2|-|TRBV12-5|-
CASGFSNYGYTF
TGTGCTAGTGGTTTCAGCAACTATGGCTACACCTTC
>TRBJ2-2|once|TRBV15|-
CATSRDQGRRNTGELFF
TGTGCCACCAGCAGAGATCAAGGACGGAGGAACACCGGGGAGCTGTTTTTT
>TRBJ1-3|once|TRBV6-1|-
CASSYRLTDGNTIYF
TGTGCCAGCAGCTACAGGTTAACAGATGGAAACACCATATATTTT
>TRBJ2-4|-|TRBV5-1|-
CASSLMRKAKNIQYF
TGCGCCAGCAGCCTGATGCGGAAGGCCAAAAACATTCAGTACTTC
>TRBJ2-5|-|TRBV5-1|TRBD1
CASRRQGMLETQYF
TGCGCCAGCAGGCGACAGGGAATGCTGGAGACCCAGTACTTC
>TRBJ2-1|-|TRBV6-1|TRBD1
CASSGQGGDEQFF
TGTGCCAGCAGTGGACAGGGGGGCGATGAGCAGTTCTTC
>TRBJ1-5|-|TRBV4-1|TRBD1
CASSQALGQGGLQPQHF
TGCGCCAGCAGCCAAGCCCTCGGACAGGGAGGGTTACAGCCCCAGCATTTT